Below, 14 T cell receptor beta chains from the same sample are listed, as sequenced in a study of blood T cell repertoires in COVID-19. The protocol was immunoSEQ multiplex PCR, while the TCRdb copy is restricted to in-frame clones and leaves out a portion. The sample lists over 70,000 clones; 80% were seen once. The sample comprised peripheral blood. The receptors come from a woman older than 75 with acute or convalescent COVID-19.

The V and J genes are TRBV30 and TRBJ1-6; possibly TRBD1 for D (6 bases). The ends were cut back, 0 bases at V and 6 bases at J, with 9 bases in the middle. CDR3 size: 14 residues. Germline values: CDR1 GTSNPN, CDR2 SVGIG (reference sequence). The CDR3 loop reads CAWSVGGLNSPLHF. Here the CDR3 DNA reads TGTGCCTGGAGTGTTGGGGGCCTTAATTCACCCCTCCACTTT.

The V call is TRBV5-4, the J call TRBJ2-7; D remains ambiguous. Germline CDR1 and CDR2: SGHNT and YYREEE (reference sequence). V was pared by 3 bases and J by 3 bases, with 4 bases between. The CDR3 has 11 amino acids. The CDR3 DNA is TGTGCCAGCAGCTCCCTCTACGAGCAGTACTTC. Its translation is CASSSLYEQYF.

The chain has TRBV29-1 and TRBJ1-1, with D possibly TRBD1 on 5 matching bases. There are 13 residues in the CDR3. The germline V and J ends were trimmed by 1 base and 2 bases, with 8 bases remaining between them. The V gene's germline CDR1 is SQVTM and CDR2 ANQGSEA. CDR3 DNA: TGCAGCGTTGAAGGACAGTTTAACACTGAAGCTTTCTTT. This gives the protein CSVEGQFNTEAFF.

The chain links TRBV5-1 to TRBJ2-1; 9 bases match TRBD2. This CDR3 has 14 residues. Losses at the gene ends were 2 bases for V and 8 bases for J; bases not matched to a gene: 5. Looked up from germline, CDR1 is SGHRS and CDR2 is YFSETQ. CDR3 nucleotides: TGCGCCAGCAGCTTAGGACTAGCGCTTGATGAGCAGTTCTTC. Translation gives CASSLGLALDEQFF.

V and J are TRBV5-1 and TRBJ1-2, with 11 bases fitting TRBD1. CDR1 is SGHRS, CDR2 YFSETQ, per germline. This CDR3 comprises 14 residues. V lost 4 bases, J lost 7 bases, and 6 bases stayed unmatched. CDR3 amino acids: CASSLGQGVVGYTF. The CDR3 DNA is TGCGCCAGCAGCCTGGGACAGGGGGTCGTTGGCTACACCTTC.

V usage is TRBV5-1 and J usage is TRBJ1-2; D not certain. V lost 1 base, J lost 3 bases, and 7 bases lay in between. The germline V gene encodes CDR1 SGHRS and CDR2 YFSETQ. CDR3 length: 13 amino acids. CDR3 amino acids: CASSLLGDYGYTF. The CDR3 DNA is TGCGCCAGCAGCTTGTTGGGAGACTATGGCTACACCTTC.

This clone was seen a handful of times. The chain carries TRBV7-9 and TRBJ2-7; 12 bases agree with TRBD1. The trim removed 1 base at V and 3 bases at J, leaving 7 bases unmatched. Germline CDR1 reads SEHNR; CDR2 reads FQNEAQ (reference sequence). CDR3 length: 17 amino acids. The CDR3 protein is CASSLDGTGGIRYEQYF. CDR3 nucleotide sequence: TGTGCCAGCAGCTTAGATGGGACAGGGGGCATCCGCTACGAGCAGTACTTC.

The J gene is TRBJ2-7, the V gene TRBV6-1; no clear D gene. Germline CDR1 is MNHNS and CDR2 is SASEGT. This CDR3 spans 15 amino acids. Trimming shortened V by 0 bases and J by 2 bases, and 11 bases separated the two germline ends. DNA for the CDR3: TGTGCCAGCAGTGAAGCGGGCGAATCTGCCTACGAGCAGTACTTC. This gives the protein CASSEAGESAYEQYF.

The chain uses TRBV27 and TRBJ2-1; TRBD2 aligns across 12 bases. With V trimmed by 1 base and J by 8 bases, 15 bases remained unmatched. Germline V gives CDR1 MNHEY, CDR2 SMNVEV (reference sequence). This CDR3 spans 19 amino acids. This CDR3 reads CASSLLGLAGGPKRDEQFF. CDR3 sequence (DNA): TGTGCCAGCAGTTTATTGGGGCTAGCGGGGGGGCCAAAACGGGATGAGCAGTTCTTC.

V gene TRBV5-8 combines with J gene TRBJ2-7; possible D gene TRBD1, 6 bases. V lost 0 bases, J lost 3 bases, and 16 bases lay in between. The CDR3 extends over 16 amino acids. Germline values: CDR1 SGHTS, CDR2 YDEGEE. DNA for the CDR3: TGTGCCAGCAGCTTGGAGGTGGGGGCATTTGTCTACGAGCAGTACTTC. It is translated as CASSLEVGAFVYEQYF.

This sequence joins TRBV29-1 and TRBJ1-1, with TRBD1 as a possible D gene (6 bases). The ends were cut back, 6 bases at V and 0 bases at J, with 14 bases in the middle. CDR1 is SQVTM, CDR2 ANQGSEA, per germline. The CDR3 loop spans 14 amino acids. CDR3 sequence (DNA): TGCAGCGTCCCCGCCGGGACAATGAACACTGAAGCTTTCTTT. Its translation: CSVPAGTMNTEAFF.

CDR3 region: CASSLGGGNSPLHF. CDR3 bases: TGTGCCAGCAGCTTGGGGGGGGGTAATTCACCCCTCCACTTT. V and J are TRBV7-6 and TRBJ1-6; D possibly corresponds to TRBD1 (5 bases). The CDR3 loop spans 14 amino acids. V shed 3 bases and J shed 6 bases, with 9 bases lying between them. Germline V lookup: CDR1 SGHVS, CDR2 FNYEAQ. The whole variable domain, filled in from reference TRBV7-6 and TRBJ1-6, reads GAGVSQSPRYKVTKRGQDVALRCDPISGHVSLYWYRQALGQGPEFLTYFNYEAQQDKSGLPNDRFSAERPEGSISTLTIQRTEQRDSAMYRCASSLGGGNSPLHFGNGTRLTVT.

The V call is TRBV5-1, the J call TRBJ1-2; 8 bases are shared with TRBD1. The CDR3 length is 15 residues. V trimming: 4 bases; J trimming: 3 bases; junction bases outside the gene matches: 8. CDR1 is SGHRS and CDR2 is YFSETQ in the germline V gene. This CDR3 reads CASSMGQEEDYGYTF. The DNA for the CDR3 is TGCGCCAGCAGCATGGGACAGGAGGAGGACTATGGCTACACCTTC.

The V call is TRBV25-1, the J call TRBJ2-2; no reliable D call. CDR3 length: 16 residues. In germline, CDR1 is MGHDK, CDR2 SYGVNS. V lost 4 bases and J 0 bases, leaving 12 bases between the germline ends. Here the CDR3 reads CASSAATSPNTGELFF. CDR3 nucleotide sequence: TGTGCCAGCAGTGCCGCCACAAGTCCGAACACCGGGGAGCTGTTTTTT.